The 28 T cell receptor beta chains below all came from one sample that was sequenced in a study of T cells in Graves' hyperthyroidism and ophthalmopathy. Researchers took RNA transcripts and amplified the TCR beta CDR3 regions from them. The primer set for the first-round RT-PCR of the TCR CDR3 was HTBI. TCRdb itself ran the multiplex PCR reads through MiXCR, one entry per CDR3 protein. This table holds approximately 690,000 distinct CDR3 sequences, more than 20% found once. Input material: blood. These receptors came from a man aged 30-40 years with Graves' ophthalmopathy.

This clonotype was seen more than once but under ten times. The rearrangement joins TRBV5-6 to TRBJ1-5; the D gene is possibly TRBD1 (6 bases). V was clipped by 5 bases and J by 0 bases, with 15 bases between them. The CDR3 has 16 residues. Germline lookup yields CDR1 SGHDT and CDR2 YYEEEE. CDR3 in amino acids: CASSQAGVYSNQPQHF. Here the CDR3 DNA reads TGTGCCAGCAGTCAAGCAGGGGTTTATAGCAATCAGCCCCAGCATTTT.

This clonotype came up a few times. The rearrangement uses TRBV7-3 and TRBJ2-1; possibly TRBD1 for D (6 bases). The germline V and J ends were trimmed by 1 base and 0 bases, with 10 bases remaining between them. The CDR3 extends over 16 amino acids. CDR1 and CDR2 from the germline V gene are SGHTA and FQGTGA. The CDR3 DNA reads as TGTGCCAGCAGCTTAAACGCCAGGGGCTCCTACAATGAGCAGTTCTTC. It specifies CASSLNARGSYNEQFF.

This clonotype appeared a few times. This chain connects TRBV9 to TRBJ2-3, with D possibly matching TRBD2 (6 bases). V was pared by 2 bases and J by 5 bases, with 6 bases between. Germline-derived CDR1 and CDR2 are SGDLS and YYNGEE. This CDR3 comprises 12 residues. CDR3 in amino acids: CASSVGGDTQYF. In DNA, the CDR3 is TGTGCCAGCAGCGTGGGGGGAGATACGCAGTATTTT.

This clonotype was seen many times. This chain uses TRBV28 with TRBJ2-7; D is perhaps TRBD1 or TRBD2 (5 bases each). V was shortened by 5 bases and J by 7 bases, with 18 bases between the two germline ends. This CDR3 comprises 14 residues. Germline-derived CDR1 and CDR2 are MDHEN and SYDVKM. CDR3 region: CASSGGTTPPEQYF. The CDR3 region has the DNA TGTGCCAGCAGTGGTGGGACCACCCCCCCGGAGCAGTACTTC.

This clonotype was observed a few times. The CDR3 does not close with the conserved phenylalanine or tryptophan, likely indicating a read error. This chain joins TRBV2 and TRBJ2-2; maybe TRBD1 (6 bases). The CDR3 has 15 residues. Deletions cut 6 bases from V and 0 bases from J, with 11 bases between. The germline CDR1 and CDR2 sequences are SNHLY and FYNNEI. CDR3 in DNA: TGTGCCAGCAGCCAGGGGCGTACGAACACCGGGGAGCTGTTTCTT. Its translation: CASSQGRTNTGELFL.

V is TRBV28 and J is TRBJ2-2, with D hard to call. Trimming left V 5 bases short and J 2 bases short, with 18 bases between. The germline V gene has CDR1 MDHEN and CDR2 SYDVKM. This CDR3 has 17 amino acids. CDR3 nucleotide sequence: TGTGCCAGCAGTCCAGGACCCCCGAAGCTCAACACCGGGGAGCTGTTTTTT. It specifies CASSPGPPKLNTGELFF.

This clonotype has a handful of counts. The chain is built from TRBV11-2 and TRBJ1-4; D is perhaps TRBD1 (5 bases). Germline V CDR1 and CDR2: SGHAT, FQNNGV. The CDR3 has 15 amino acids. V was clipped by 5 bases and J by 0 bases, with 10 bases between them. CDR3 bases: TGTGCCAGCAGCCCAGGGCTTTCAACTAATGAAAAACTGTTTTTT. It yields the protein CASSPGLSTNEKLFF.

Ten or more counts support this clonotype. The CDR3 protein is CASSFPRSNEKLFF. For the CDR3, the DNA is TGTGCCAGCAGTTTCCCACGGAGTAATGAAAAACTGTTTTTT. The chain carries TRBV28 and TRBJ1-4; D gene ambiguous. The CDR3 contains 14 residues. The V gene's germline CDR1 is MDHEN and CDR2 SYDVKM. V was trimmed by 3 bases and J by 4 bases, leaving 9 bases between them. The full variable domain, with the rest looked up from reference TRBV28 and TRBJ1-4, is DVKVTQSSRYLVKRTGEKVFLECVQDMDHENMFWYRQDPGLGLRLIYFSYDVKMKEKGDIPEGYSVSREKKERFSLILESASTNQTSMYLCASSFPRSNEKLFFGSGTQLSVL.

This clonotype was seen ten or more times. This chain connects TRBV20-1 to TRBJ2-3; D might be TRBD1 (5 bases). Germline values: CDR1 DFQATT, CDR2 SNEGSKA (reference sequence). V lost 1 base and J lost 5, with 10 bases in between. There are 13 residues in the CDR3. The DNA of the CDR3 is TGCAGTGCTAGAGGCCAGGGCGAAGATACGCAGTATTTT. Amino acid sequence: CSARGQGEDTQYF.

Concerning this clonotype itself: One end of the junction does not line up with germline, which may come from a read error. The V and J genes are TRBV12-3 or TRBV12-4 and TRBJ2-1; no clear D. This CDR3 region has 14 residues. CDR3 protein: CASSLRRSYNEQSF. The CDR3 DNA follows: TGTGCCAGCTCACTGCGGAGATCCTACAATGAGCAGTCCTTC.

Remarks on this clonotype: A junction end diverges from the germline sequence, so it may reflect a read error. V usage is TRBV28 and J usage is TRBJ1-5; 9 bases map to TRBD1. This CDR3 is built from 15 residues. Germline lookup yields CDR1 MDHEN and CDR2 SYDVKM. For the CDR3, the DNA is TGTGCCAGCAGTGTAGGGGGACAGGGATATCAGGCCCAGCATTTT. It specifies CASSVGGQGYQAQHF.

This clonotype appeared a few times. The chain uses TRBV12-3 or TRBV12-4 and TRBJ2-3; 10 positions agree with TRBD2. V trimming: 7 bases; J trimming: 4 bases; junction bases outside the gene matches: 11. This CDR3 contains 16 residues. CDR3 nucleotides: TGTGCCAGCAATCGAATAGCGGGAGGCCCTCCAGATACGCAGTATTTT. The encoded protein is CASNRIAGGPPDTQYF.

The table lists this clonotype with a few counts. This rearrangement joins TRBV6-1 to TRBJ1-5; D is ambiguous. Germline V gene sequence: CDR1 MNHNS, CDR2 SASEGT. The CDR3 is 16 amino acids. Between the trimmed V and J ends, which lost 6 bases and 4 bases, there was a span of 19 bases. The CDR3, as DNA: TGTGCCAGCAGCCCACGAGATACGGGGTTAAATCAGCCCCAGCATTTT. It yields the protein CASSPRDTGLNQPQHF.

This clonotype was detected ten times or more. This chain connects TRBV6-1 to TRBJ2-1, with unresolved D. There are 15 residues in the CDR3. Trimming shortened V by 6 bases and J by 0 bases, and 12 bases separated the two germline ends. Per germline, CDR1 MNHNS and CDR2 SASEGT. CDR3: CASRSGRNSYNEQFF. For the CDR3, the DNA is TGTGCCAGCAGGTCCGGACGGAACTCCTACAATGAGCAGTTCTTC.

The sample holds many counts of this clonotype. The chain's CDR3 is CAWSRGRNEQYF. CDR3 DNA: TGTGCCTGGAGCCGAGGGAGGAATGAGCAGTACTTC. This sequence joins TRBV30 and TRBJ2-7; D might be TRBD2 (6 bases). Trimming took 3 bases from V and 7 from J, leaving 13 bases between them. Germline loops: CDR1 GTSNPN, CDR2 SVGIG (reference sequence). CDR3 length: 12 residues.

This clonotype was observed many times. V and J are TRBV11-2 and TRBJ2-7; no definite D call. CDR3 length equals 14 residues. Between the trimmed V and J ends, which lost 1 base and 2 bases, there was a span of 9 bases. The germline V gene has CDR1 SGHAT and CDR2 FQNNGV. CDR3 sequence reads: CASSLGDAPYEQYF. The CDR3 region has the DNA TGTGCCAGCAGCTTAGGAGATGCCCCCTACGAGCAGTACTTC.

This clonotype was detected many times. The chain links TRBV2 to TRBJ1-5; 11 bases are a match to TRBD1. Germline CDR1 reads SNHLY; CDR2 reads FYNNEI. This CDR3 has 14 residues. The ends lost 5 bases at V and 6 bases at J; junction bases unmatched: 3. The CDR3 coding sequence is TGTGCCAGCAGTCGGACAGGGGGCGTTCAGCCCCAGCATTTT. This translates into CASSRTGGVQPQHF.

This clonotype was found many times. V and J are TRBV6-1 and TRBJ1-5; D is perhaps TRBD1 (6 bases). Trimming shortened V by 7 bases and J by 2 bases, and 12 bases separated the two germline ends. From germline, CDR1 is MNHNS and CDR2 SASEGT. The length of the CDR3 is 14 residues. Here the CDR3 reads CASTPRGGNQPQHF. The CDR3 bases are TGTGCCAGCACCCCCAGGGGAGGCAATCAGCCCCAGCATTTT.

The chain recombines TRBV29-1 with TRBJ2-1; 11 nucleotides match TRBD1. Germline V gives CDR1 SQVTM, CDR2 ANQGSEA. The CDR3 contains 13 residues. With 7 bases clipped from V and 8 bases from J, the junction kept 7 bases outside the gene matches. The CDR3 loop is CSARTGGQYEQFF. The CDR3 region has the DNA TGCAGCGCCCGGACAGGGGGCCAGTATGAGCAGTTCTTC.

The CDR3 reads CASSYRTTGNTIYF. CDR3 DNA sequence: TGTGCCAGCAGCTATAGGACAACTGGAAACACCATATATTTT. V and J are TRBV28 and TRBJ1-3; weak D call: TRBD1 (5 bases). The CDR3 totals 14 residues. CDR1 MDHEN and CDR2 SYDVKM come from the germline V gene. Between the trimmed V and J ends, which lost 6 bases and 2 bases, there was a span of 11 bases.

The J gene is TRBJ2-6, the V gene TRBV19; D could derive from TRBD1 or TRBD2 (6 bases each). Germline V CDR1 and CDR2: LNHDA, SQIVND (reference sequence). This CDR3 contains 16 residues. Trimming shortened V by 7 bases and J by 4 bases, and 17 bases separated the two germline ends. DNA of the CDR3: TGTGCCAGTACCACCCCGGGGGCGCAGGGGGCCAACGTCCTGACTTTC. Encoded protein: CASTTPGAQGANVLTF.

There are many counts of this clonotype. V is TRBV7-8 and J is TRBJ2-7, with TRBD2 matching 9 bases. The CDR3 contains 16 residues. CDR1 SGHVS and CDR2 FQNEAQ come from the germline V gene. With 1 base clipped from V and 0 bases from J, the junction kept 4 bases outside the gene matches. CDR3 residues: CASSLVRTSVSYEQYF. The CDR3 nucleotides are TGTGCCAGCAGCTTAGTTAGGACTAGCGTCTCCTACGAGCAGTACTTC.

As to this clonotype: One junction end disagrees with the germline gene, perhaps due to a read error. The chain joins TRBV6-5 to TRBJ2-3; TRBD2 matches at 9 bases. Looked up from germline, CDR1 is MNHEY and CDR2 is SVGAGI. This CDR3 is 16 amino acids long. CDR3 region: CASSDSGGRGTDTQYF. The CDR3 nucleotides read TGTGCCAGCAGTGACTCCGGCGGGAGGGGCACAGATACGCAGTATTTT.

Here the CDR3 DNA reads TGTGCCAGCAGTGTGGACTCCAATGAGCAGTTCTTC. Residues: CASSVDSNEQFF. The genes are TRBV2 and TRBJ2-1, with a weak D call TRBD2 (5 bases). This CDR3 spans 12 amino acids. Trimming cost V 4 bases and J 6 bases, with 7 bases left between them. Per the germline V gene, CDR1 is SNHLY and CDR2 is FYNNEI.

This clonotype showed up just a few times. The J gene is TRBJ2-2, the V gene TRBV6-1; D is possibly TRBD1 (6 bases). This CDR3 comprises 14 residues. Germline V lookup: CDR1 MNHNS, CDR2 SASEGT. V gave up 4 bases and J gave up 1 base, with 7 bases separating them. The CDR3 reads CASSGTVNTGELFF. The DNA for the CDR3 is TGTGCCAGCAGTGGGACAGTGAACACCGGGGAGCTGTTTTTT.

This clonotype was seen a handful of times. The rearrangement uses TRBV5-1 and TRBJ1-2; no clear D. Germline V gene lookup returns CDR1 SGHRS and CDR2 YFSETQ. V was pared by 5 bases and J by 4 bases, with 15 bases between. The CDR3 is 14 amino acids. CDR3 region: CASRESAAPYGYTF. The CDR3 nucleotides are TGCGCCAGCAGAGAGAGCGCGGCTCCCTATGGCTACACCTTC.

This clonotype was seen only a few times. The chain carries TRBV11-1 and TRBJ1-5; 7 bases map to TRBD1. Trimming cost V 5 bases and J 0 bases; bases outside gene matches: 22. This CDR3 comprises 21 residues. Germline CDR1 SGHAT, CDR2 FQDESV (reference sequence). The CDR3 DNA follows: TGTGCCAGCAGCCTGTACAACCCGAGGCCGACAGGGAGATATAGCAATCAGCCCCAGCATTTT. This encodes CASSLYNPRPTGRYSNQPQHF.

CDR3 DNA: TGTGCCAGCAGTCGTCAGCGCAGCGAGACCCAGTACTTC. Its translation: CASSRQRSETQYF. The V gene is TRBV6-1, the J gene TRBJ2-5, with unresolved D. Trimming took off 5 bases at V and 5 bases at J, with 12 bases between the two ends. The CDR3 is 13 residues long. Germline values: CDR1 MNHNS, CDR2 SASEGT.